The rows below give T cell receptor beta chains drawn from one sample of a study of T cell responses to AZD1222 COVID-19 vaccine. This table comes from immunoSEQ multiplex PCR, and its TCRdb copy is limited to in-frame clones, with some not included. The sample shows about 150,000 clones, roughly 90% of them seen only once. The sequenced sample was peripheral blood, obtained 28 days after the second AZD1222 dose. Receptor source: an adult who received the AZD1222 COVID-19 vaccine. The CDR3 runs from the conserved cysteine through the conserved F or W. Fields, in order: CDR3 DNA, CDR3 protein, clone size, J gene, V gene, D gene. D genes are given only for firm matches. Clone size is not always given. Where it is, it says once, few, many or a class for expanded clones.

TGTGCCAGCAGTTTATTTGGGGGAAATCAGCCCCAGCATTTT | CASSLFGGNQPQHF | NA | TRBJ1-5 | TRBV27 | NA
TGTGCCAGCAGCTCCGGGACAGGGGTTTTCACTGAAGCTTTCTTT | CASSSGTGVFTEAFF | NA | TRBJ1-1 | TRBV28 | TRBD1
TGTGCCAGCAGCTCCGTCCGAATGGCCTGGAATGAGCAGTTCTTC | CASSSVRMAWNEQFF | NA | TRBJ2-1 | TRBV7-8 | NA
TGTGCCAGCTCACCAACGGACAGTAGGGATTCACCCCTCCACTTT | CASSPTDSRDSPLHF | NA | TRBJ1-6 | TRBV18 | NA
TGCGCCAGCAGCCGGCGACTAGCGGGAGGGACTTCTAGCACAGATACGCAGTATTTT | CASSRRLAGGTSSTDTQYF | NA | TRBJ2-3 | TRBV5-1 | TRBD2
TGCGCCAGCAGCTTGACACAGTACCAAGAGACCCAGTACTTC | CASSLTQYQETQYF | NA | TRBJ2-5 | TRBV5-1 | NA
TGTGCCAGCAACTCTGGAAACACCATATATTTT | CASNSGNTIYF | few | TRBJ1-3 | TRBV2 | NA
TGTGCCAGCAGCTCGAACAGTGGGTTAAGGGCCTACGAGCAGTACTTC | CASSSNSGLRAYEQYF | NA | TRBJ2-7 | TRBV5-4 | NA
TGTGCCAGCAGCCGGGACTATCAGGAGCAGTTCTTC | CASSRDYQEQFF | NA | TRBJ2-1 | TRBV5-4 | TRBD2
TGTGCCAGCAGTGACACACGAGGGACTAGCGGGTCCTACGAGCAGTACTTC | CASSDTRGTSGSYEQYF | NA | TRBJ2-7 | TRBV27 | TRBD2
TGTGCCAGCACCCCCGGACAGGGGGACTATGGCTACACCTTC | CASTPGQGDYGYTF | NA | TRBJ1-2 | TRBV28 | TRBD1
TGTGCCAGCAAGGCGGGATTCGGGACAGGGGCCTATGGCTACACCTTC | CASKAGFGTGAYGYTF | few | TRBJ1-2 | TRBV27 | TRBD1
TGTGCCAGCAGCCGATCGGAGTTCGGGTCGGCGACAGATACGCAGTATTTT | CASSRSEFGSATDTQYF | NA | TRBJ2-3 | TRBV5-4 | NA
TGTGCCAGCAGCCATCCGGACAGGGGGAGCACCGGGGAGCTGTTTTTT | CASSHPDRGSTGELFF | NA | TRBJ2-2 | TRBV5-5 | TRBD1
TGTGCCAGCAGCTTGGGGGTAGCGGGGGCCTACACAGATACGCAGTATTTT | CASSLGVAGAYTDTQYF | NA | TRBJ2-3 | TRBV5-4 | TRBD2
TGTGCCAGCAGCCAAGGGGGGAATCAGCCCCAGCATTTT | CASSQGGNQPQHF | NA | TRBJ1-5 | TRBV4-2 | NA
TGTGCCAGCAGCTTAGGGGGTCAGCCCCAGCATTTT | CASSLGGQPQHF | NA | TRBJ1-5 | TRBV7-9 | NA
TGCGCCAGCAGCCAAGATCGGACGAACACTGAAGCTTTCTTT | CASSQDRTNTEAFF | NA | TRBJ1-1 | TRBV4-1 | NA
TGTGCCAGCAGGCGGGGGGGGCAATACAATGAGCAGTTCTTC | CASRRGGQYNEQFF | NA | TRBJ2-1 | TRBV27 | TRBD2
TGCGCCAGCAGCTTACCTCGGGAGGGGGAGCAGTACTTC | CASSLPREGEQYF | NA | TRBJ2-7 | TRBV5-1 | TRBD2
TGTGCCAGCAGCCAAGGTCAGGGGAGTCACACCGGGGAGCTGTTTTTT | CASSQGQGSHTGELFF | NA | TRBJ2-2 | TRBV4-2 | NA
TGTGCCAGCAGCCAAGATCAGGCGGGAGGGCCGGAAGATACGCAGTATTTT | CASSQDQAGGPEDTQYF | NA | TRBJ2-3 | TRBV14 | TRBD2
TGTGCCAGCAGAGAAGCGGCAGGGAGGGACTATGGCTACACCTTC | CASREAAGRDYGYTF | NA | TRBJ1-2 | TRBV2 | NA
TGTGCCAGCAGCCCAACCACTAGCATTCAAGAGACCCAGTACTTC | CASSPTTSIQETQYF | NA | TRBJ2-5 | TRBV11-2 | NA
TGTGCCAGCAGTTTCATGGGGTACACTGAAGCTTTCTTT | CASSFMGYTEAFF | NA | TRBJ1-1 | TRBV12-3/TRBV12-4 | NA
TGTGCCAGCAGTTACAAGAATGGGGAGCTGTTCTTC | CASSYKNGELFF | NA | TRBJ2-1 | TRBV6-2/TRBV6-3 | NA
TGCAGCGTTTCCCGGGACACCTATAACACTGAAGCTTTCTTT | CSVSRDTYNTEAFF | NA | TRBJ1-1 | TRBV29-1 | NA
TGTGCCAGCAGTTCACGGGACACTGAAGCTTTCTTT | CASSSRDTEAFF | NA | TRBJ1-1 | TRBV7-9 | NA
TGTGCCAGCAGTGAATTGGACCGCAATTCACCCCTCCACTTT | CASSELDRNSPLHF | NA | TRBJ1-6 | TRBV25-1 | NA
TGTGCCAGCGGGCAGATTAACTACGAGCAGTACTTC | CASGQINYEQYF | NA | TRBJ2-7 | TRBV27 | NA
TGCGCCAGCAGTTATACCCGGACTAGCACAGATACGCAGTATTTT | CASSYTRTSTDTQYF | NA | TRBJ2-3 | TRBV4-1 | NA
TGTGCCAGCAGCTCGGACCCACAGGGGCCAGTATTCCAAAAAGCTTTCTTT | CASSSDPQGPVFQKAFF | NA | TRBJ1-1 | TRBV7-2 | TRBD1
TGCAGCGTACAGGGCTCAGGAAACACCATATATTTT | CSVQGSGNTIYF | NA | TRBJ1-3 | TRBV29-1 | NA
TGTGCCAGCACCGAAAGAGCGGGACAGTCCTACAATGAGCAGTTCTTC | CASTERAGQSYNEQFF | NA | TRBJ2-1 | TRBV28 | NA
TGCAGCGGTAGTGTCACAGATACGCAGTATTTT | CSGSVTDTQYF | NA | TRBJ2-3 | TRBV29-1 | NA
TGTGCCAGCAGTTTATCCCCAGGGGCCGGAGACCACGAGCAGTACTTC | CASSLSPGAGDHEQYF | NA | TRBJ2-7 | TRBV27 | NA
TGTGCCACCTACCTAGGGGGCAAAGCTTTCTTT | CATYLGGKAFF | NA | TRBJ1-1 | TRBV6-6 | TRBD1
TGCGCCAGCAGTGAAGTTCAACAGGGGGCTGGAGAGCAGTACTTC | CASSEVQQGAGEQYF | NA | TRBJ2-7 | TRBV10-2 | TRBD1
TGTGCCAGCAGCACTACTAGCGGGGGGGCTACAGATACGCAGTATTTT | CASSTTSGGATDTQYF | NA | TRBJ2-3 | TRBV7-2 | TRBD2
TGTGCCAGCAGCGGAAAAGGGGGATTGGGCTATGGCTACACCTTC | CASSGKGGLGYGYTF | NA | TRBJ1-2 | TRBV11-2 | NA
TGTGCCAGCAGTCTACAGGGCCTAAGGAATGAAAAACTGTTTTTT | CASSLQGLRNEKLFF | NA | TRBJ1-4 | TRBV27 | NA
TGTGCCATCAGCTCGGACCCGAACACTGAAGCTTTCTTT | CAISSDPNTEAFF | NA | TRBJ1-1 | TRBV10-3 | NA
TGTGCCAGCAGTGAGAGACAGCTCTCCTATGGCTACACCTTC | CASSERQLSYGYTF | NA | TRBJ1-2 | TRBV6-1 | NA
TGTGCCAGCAGCCAACCAGGACAGCAAGCTAACTATGGCTACACCTTC | CASSQPGQQANYGYTF | NA | TRBJ1-2 | TRBV4-2 | NA
TGTGCCAGCAGCCAAAGCTCCTATAATTCACCCCTCCACTTT | CASSQSSYNSPLHF | NA | TRBJ1-6 | TRBV7-9 | NA
TGTGCCAGCAGCTCCGTCGGGACAGCTATCTACGAGCAGTACTTC | CASSSVGTAIYEQYF | NA | TRBJ2-7 | TRBV7-8 | TRBD1
TGCGCCAGCAGCCAAGCTTGGGAGGGGAAAGATGGCTACACCTTC | CASSQAWEGKDGYTF | NA | TRBJ1-2 | TRBV4-1 | NA
TGTGCCAGCAGCCTGGGACAGGGCGTGAGTCAGCCCCAGCATTTT | CASSLGQGVSQPQHF | NA | TRBJ1-5 | TRBV27 | TRBD1
TGTGCTAGTGGTTTGTCCGGGGAGCTGTTTTTT | CASGLSGELFF | NA | TRBJ2-2 | TRBV12-5 | NA